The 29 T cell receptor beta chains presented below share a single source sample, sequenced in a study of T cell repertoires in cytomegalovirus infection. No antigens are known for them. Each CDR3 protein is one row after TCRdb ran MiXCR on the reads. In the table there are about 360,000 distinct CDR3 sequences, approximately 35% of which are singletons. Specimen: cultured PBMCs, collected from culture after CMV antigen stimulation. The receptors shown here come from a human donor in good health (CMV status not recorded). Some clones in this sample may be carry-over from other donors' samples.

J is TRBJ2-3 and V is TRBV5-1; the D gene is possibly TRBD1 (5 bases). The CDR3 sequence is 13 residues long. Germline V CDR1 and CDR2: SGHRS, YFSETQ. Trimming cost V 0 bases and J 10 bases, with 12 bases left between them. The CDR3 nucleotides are TGCGCCAGCAGCTTGGGAATCGACAGTTCGCAGTATTTT. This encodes CASSLGIDSSQYF.

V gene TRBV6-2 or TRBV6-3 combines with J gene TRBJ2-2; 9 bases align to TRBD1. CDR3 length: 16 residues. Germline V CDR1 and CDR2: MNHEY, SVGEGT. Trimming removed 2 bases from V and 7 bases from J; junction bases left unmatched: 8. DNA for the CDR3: TGTGCCAGCAGTTACGGTGGGGACAGGGCGATCGGGGAGCTGTTTTTT. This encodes CASSYGGDRAIGELFF.

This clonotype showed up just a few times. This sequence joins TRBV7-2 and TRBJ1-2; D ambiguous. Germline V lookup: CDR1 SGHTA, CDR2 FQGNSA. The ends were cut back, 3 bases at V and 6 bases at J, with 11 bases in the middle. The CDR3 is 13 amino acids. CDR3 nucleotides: TGTGCCAGCAGCTTGAGGTCAGAAAATGGCTACACCTTC. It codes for CASSLRSENGYTF.

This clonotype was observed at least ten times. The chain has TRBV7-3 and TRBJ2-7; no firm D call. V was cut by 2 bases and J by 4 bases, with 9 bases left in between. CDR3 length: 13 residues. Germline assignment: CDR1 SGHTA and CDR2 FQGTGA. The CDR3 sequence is CASSLDRQYEQYF. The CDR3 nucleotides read TGTGCCAGCAGCTTAGACCGCCAATACGAGCAGTACTTC. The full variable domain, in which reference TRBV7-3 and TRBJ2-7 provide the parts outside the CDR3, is GAGVSQTPSNKVTEKGKYVELRCDPISGHTALYWYRQSLGQGPEFLIYFQGTGAADDSGLPNDRFFAVRPEGSVSTLKIQRTERGDSAVYLCASSLDRQYEQYFGPGTRLTVT.

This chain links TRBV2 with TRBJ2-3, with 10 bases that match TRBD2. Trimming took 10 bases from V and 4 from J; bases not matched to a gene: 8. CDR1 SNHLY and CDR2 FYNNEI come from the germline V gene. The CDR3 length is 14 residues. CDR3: CAKKAGGPPDTQYF. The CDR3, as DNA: TGTGCCAAAAAAGCGGGAGGGCCCCCAGATACGCAGTATTTT.

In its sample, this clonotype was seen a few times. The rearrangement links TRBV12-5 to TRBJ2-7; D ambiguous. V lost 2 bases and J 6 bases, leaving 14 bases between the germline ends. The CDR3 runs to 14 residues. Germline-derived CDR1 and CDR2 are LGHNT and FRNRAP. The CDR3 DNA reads TGTGCTAGTGGTTTGAATTCCCTACTGGGCGAGCAGTACGTC. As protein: CASGLNSLLGEQYV.

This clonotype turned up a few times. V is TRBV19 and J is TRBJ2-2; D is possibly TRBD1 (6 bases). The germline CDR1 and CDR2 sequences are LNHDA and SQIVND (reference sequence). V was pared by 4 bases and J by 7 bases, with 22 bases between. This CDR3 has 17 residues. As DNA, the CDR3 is TGTGCCAGTAGTAATTACTTCAGGGGTACTATTGGCGGGGAGCTGTTTTTT. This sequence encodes CASSNYFRGTIGGELFF.

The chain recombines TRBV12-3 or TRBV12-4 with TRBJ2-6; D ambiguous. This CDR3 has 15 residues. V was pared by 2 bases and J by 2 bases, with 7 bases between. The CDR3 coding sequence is TGTGCCAGCAGTTTACTAGGGCCTGGGGCCAACGTCCTGACTTTC. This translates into CASSLLGPGANVLTF.

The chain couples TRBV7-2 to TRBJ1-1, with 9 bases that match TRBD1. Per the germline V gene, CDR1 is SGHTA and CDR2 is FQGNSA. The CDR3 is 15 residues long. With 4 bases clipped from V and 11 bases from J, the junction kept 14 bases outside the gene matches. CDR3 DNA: TGTGCCAGCAGCTCTCAACCGGGACAGGGAGTTAGGGCTTTCTTT. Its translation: CASSSQPGQGVRAFF.

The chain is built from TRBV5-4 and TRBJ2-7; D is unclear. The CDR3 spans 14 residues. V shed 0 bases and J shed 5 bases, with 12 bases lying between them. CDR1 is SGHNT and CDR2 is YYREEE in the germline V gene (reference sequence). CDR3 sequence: CASSLGSLEDEQYF. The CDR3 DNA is TGTGCCAGCAGCTTGGGCTCCTTAGAGGACGAGCAGTACTTC.

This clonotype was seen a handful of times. The CDR3 spells CASSLAGTKEFF. Written as DNA, the CDR3 is TGTGCCAGCAGCTTAGCCGGGACAAAGGAGTTCTTC. The chain recombines TRBV7-9 with TRBJ2-1; the D gene is possibly TRBD1 (6 bases). The germline CDR1 and CDR2 sequences are SEHNR and FQNEAQ (reference sequence). The CDR3 has 12 amino acids. V lost 0 bases, J lost 14 bases, and 11 bases lay in between.

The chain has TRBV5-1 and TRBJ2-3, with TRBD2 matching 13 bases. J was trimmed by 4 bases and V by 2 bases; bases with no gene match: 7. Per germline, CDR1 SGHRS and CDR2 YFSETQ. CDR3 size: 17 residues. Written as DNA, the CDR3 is TGCGCCAGCAGCTTTGAAGGACTAGCGGGAGTCTCAGATACGCAGTATTTT. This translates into CASSFEGLAGVSDTQYF. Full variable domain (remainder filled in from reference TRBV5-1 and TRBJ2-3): KAGVTQTPRYLIKTRGQQVTLSCSPISGHRSVSWYQQTPGQGLQFLFEYFSETQRNKGNFPGRFSGRQFSNSRSEMNVSTLELGDSALYLCASSFEGLAGVSDTQYFGPGTRLTVL.

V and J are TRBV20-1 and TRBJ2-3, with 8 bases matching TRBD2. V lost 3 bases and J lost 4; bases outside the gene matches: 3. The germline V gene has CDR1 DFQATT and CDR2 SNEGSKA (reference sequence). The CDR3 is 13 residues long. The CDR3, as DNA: TGCAGTGCTAGTGTCGGGAGGGCAGATACGCAGTATTTT. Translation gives CSASVGRADTQYF.

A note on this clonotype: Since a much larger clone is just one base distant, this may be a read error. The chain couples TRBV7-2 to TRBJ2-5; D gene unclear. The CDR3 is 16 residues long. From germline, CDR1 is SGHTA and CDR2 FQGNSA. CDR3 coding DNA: TGTGTCAGCAGCATAGTGCCTCTCCAAACTCAAGAGACCCAGTACTTC. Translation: CVSSIVPLQTQETQYF.

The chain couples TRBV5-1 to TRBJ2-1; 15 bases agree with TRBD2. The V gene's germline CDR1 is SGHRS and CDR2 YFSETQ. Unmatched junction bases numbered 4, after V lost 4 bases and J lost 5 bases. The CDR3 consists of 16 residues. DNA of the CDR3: TGCGCCAGCAGCGGGTGGACTAGCGGGAGGGACAATGAGCAGTTCTTC. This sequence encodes CASSGWTSGRDNEQFF.

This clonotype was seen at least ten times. CDR3 residues: CASSRTGASGYTF. The CDR3 bases are TGTGCCAGCAGCCGAACAGGGGCCTCTGGCTACACCTTC. The chain has TRBV7-2 and TRBJ1-2, with 7 bases matching TRBD1. The V segment lost 5 bases and the J segment 7 bases; nucleotides outside the gene matches: 7. The CDR3 loop spans 13 amino acids. In germline, CDR1 is SGHTA, CDR2 FQGNSA.

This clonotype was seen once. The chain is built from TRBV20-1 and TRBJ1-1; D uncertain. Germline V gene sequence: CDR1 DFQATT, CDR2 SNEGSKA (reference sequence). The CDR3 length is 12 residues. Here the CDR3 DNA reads TGCAGCGTCGCTGGAGTTCGGACTGAAGCTTTCTTT. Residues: CSVAGVRTEAFF.

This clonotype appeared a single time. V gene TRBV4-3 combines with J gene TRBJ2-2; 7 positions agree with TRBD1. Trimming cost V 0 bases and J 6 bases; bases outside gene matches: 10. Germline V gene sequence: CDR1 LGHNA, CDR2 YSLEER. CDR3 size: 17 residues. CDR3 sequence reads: CASSQEGTVPNPGELFF. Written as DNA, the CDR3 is TGCGCCAGCAGCCAAGAGGGGACAGTTCCCAACCCCGGGGAGCTGTTTTTT.

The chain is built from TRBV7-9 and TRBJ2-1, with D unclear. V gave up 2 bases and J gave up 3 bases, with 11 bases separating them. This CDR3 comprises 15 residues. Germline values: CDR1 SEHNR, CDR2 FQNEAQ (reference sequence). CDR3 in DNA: TGTGCCAGCAGCTTACTAAAAATAGGCTACAATGAGCAGTTCTTC. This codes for CASSLLKIGYNEQFF. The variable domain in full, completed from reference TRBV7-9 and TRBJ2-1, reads DTGVSQNPRHKITKRGQNVTFRCDPISEHNRLYWYRQTLGQGPEFLTYFQNEAQLEKSRLLSDRFSAERPKGSFSTLEIQRTEQGDSAMYLCASSLLKIGYNEQFFGPGTRLTVL.

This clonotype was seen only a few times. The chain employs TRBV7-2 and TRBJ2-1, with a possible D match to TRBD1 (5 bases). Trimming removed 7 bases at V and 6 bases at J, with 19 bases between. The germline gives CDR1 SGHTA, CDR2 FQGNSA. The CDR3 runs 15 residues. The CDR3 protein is CASTGGHRMFNEQFF. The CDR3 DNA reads TGTGCCAGCACCGGCGGACATAGGATGTTCAATGAGCAGTTCTTC.

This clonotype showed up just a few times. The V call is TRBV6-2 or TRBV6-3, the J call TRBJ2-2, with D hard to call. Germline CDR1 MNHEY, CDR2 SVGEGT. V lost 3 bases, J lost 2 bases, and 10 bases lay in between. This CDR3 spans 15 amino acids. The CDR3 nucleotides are TGTGCCAGCAGTTATCGGTGGCAAAACACCGGGGAGCTGTTTTTT. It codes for CASSYRWQNTGELFF.

The CDR3 DNA follows: TGTGCTAGTGGTTTGGGTGTGGGGGGTACCCCCAATGAGCAGTTCTTC. Protein: CASGLGVGGTPNEQFF. The chain combines TRBV12-5 with TRBJ2-1, with D maybe TRBD2 (6 bases). The V and J ends lost 1 base and 6 bases respectively, with 16 bases between them. Germline V CDR1 and CDR2: LGHNT, FRNRAP. The CDR3 consists of 16 residues. Filled out from reference TRBV12-5 and TRBJ2-1, the complete variable domain reads DARVTQTPRHKVTEMGQEVTMRCQPILGHNTVFWYRQTMMQGLELLAYFRNRAPLDDSGMPKDRFSAEMPDATLATLKIQPSEPRDSAVYFCASGLGVGGTPNEQFFGPGTRLTVL.

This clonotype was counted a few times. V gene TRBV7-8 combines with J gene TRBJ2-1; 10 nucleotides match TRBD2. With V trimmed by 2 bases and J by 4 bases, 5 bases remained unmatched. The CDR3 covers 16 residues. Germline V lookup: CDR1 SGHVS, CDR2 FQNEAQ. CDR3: CASSLSGLADYNEQFF. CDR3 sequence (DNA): TGTGCCAGCAGCTTATCAGGACTAGCGGATTACAATGAGCAGTTCTTC.

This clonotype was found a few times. CDR3 region: CASSLVSRGYSEAFF. As DNA, the CDR3 is TGTGCCAGCAGCTTAGTGAGTCGAGGGTACTCTGAAGCTTTCTTT. The chain carries TRBV11-3 and TRBJ1-1, with D hard to call. The CDR3 extends over 15 amino acids. V lost 1 base and J 6 bases, leaving 15 bases between the germline ends. CDR1 is SGHNT, CDR2 YENEEA, per germline.

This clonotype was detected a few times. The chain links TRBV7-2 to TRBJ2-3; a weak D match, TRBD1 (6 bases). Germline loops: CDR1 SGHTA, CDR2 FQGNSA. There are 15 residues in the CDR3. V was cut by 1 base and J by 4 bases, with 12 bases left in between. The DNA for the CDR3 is TGTGCCAGCAGCTTAGGCCCGAGGACAGCAGATACGCAGTATTTT. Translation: CASSLGPRTADTQYF.

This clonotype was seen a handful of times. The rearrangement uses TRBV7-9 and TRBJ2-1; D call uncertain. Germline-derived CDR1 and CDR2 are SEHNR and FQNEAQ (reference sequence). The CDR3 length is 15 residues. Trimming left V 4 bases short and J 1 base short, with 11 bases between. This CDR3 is CASSSKQRSYNEQFF. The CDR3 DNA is TGTGCCAGCAGCTCCAAGCAGAGGTCCTACAATGAGCAGTTCTTC.

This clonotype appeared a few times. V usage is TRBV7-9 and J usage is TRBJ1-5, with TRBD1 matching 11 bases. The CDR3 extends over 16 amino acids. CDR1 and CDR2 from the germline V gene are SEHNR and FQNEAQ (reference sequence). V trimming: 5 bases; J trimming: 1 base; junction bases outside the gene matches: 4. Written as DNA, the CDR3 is TGTGCCAGCAGCGGACAGGGGGCGATGAGCAATCAGCCCCAGCATTTT. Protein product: CASSGQGAMSNQPQHF.

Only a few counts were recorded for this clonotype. Written as DNA, the CDR3 is TGTGCCAGCATGGTCCTAGCGGTCGGGACCGGGGAGCTGTTTTTT. Translating it yields CASMVLAVGTGELFF. This chain joins TRBV12-3 or TRBV12-4 and TRBJ2-2, with 7 positions matching TRBD2. The V gene end was trimmed by 7 bases and the J gene end by 5 bases; junction bases not matched to a gene: 10. The CDR3 contains 15 residues.

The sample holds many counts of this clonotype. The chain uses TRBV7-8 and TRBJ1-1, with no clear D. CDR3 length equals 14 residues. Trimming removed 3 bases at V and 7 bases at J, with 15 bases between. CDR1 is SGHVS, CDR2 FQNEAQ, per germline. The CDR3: CASSFNAGSGEAFF. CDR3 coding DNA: TGTGCCAGCAGCTTCAACGCGGGGTCGGGTGAAGCTTTCTTT.